This entry lists 6 T cell receptor beta chains sequenced from one sample in a study of T cell responses to AZD1222 COVID-19 vaccine. Assay used: immunoSEQ multiplex PCR; TCRdb lists only in-frame clones, some missing. The sample records around 140,000 clones, roughly 92% being singletons. The sequenced sample was peripheral blood, obtained on day 0 of AZD1222 vaccination. Every receptor here comes from an adult in good health.

The V call is TRBV29-1, the J call TRBJ2-1, with 9 bases fitting TRBD1. This CDR3 is built from 13 residues. The germline V gene encodes CDR1 SQVTM and CDR2 ANQGSEA. V gave up 4 bases and J gave up 8 bases; unmatched junction bases: 6. The CDR3 region is CSVGDRGFDEQFF. For the CDR3, the DNA is TGCAGCGTTGGAGACAGGGGGTTTGATGAGCAGTTCTTC.

The rearrangement uses TRBV25-1 and TRBJ1-6; D remains unclear. V lost 1 base and J lost 7, with 14 bases in between. Germline V CDR1 and CDR2: MGHDK, SYGVNS. There are 16 residues in the CDR3. Here the CDR3 reads CASSESPYLGNSPLHF. Written as DNA, the CDR3 is TGTGCCAGCAGTGAATCCCCCTATCTTGGGAATTCACCCCTCCACTTT.

V gene TRBV7-9 combines with J gene TRBJ1-6, with a tentative D call TRBD1 (5 bases). The CDR3 runs 14 residues. The germline V and J ends were trimmed by 7 bases and 8 bases, with 15 bases remaining between them. Per germline, CDR1 SEHNR and CDR2 FQNEAQ (reference sequence). CDR3 amino acids: CASKLSGTDSPLHF. CDR3 in DNA: TGTGCCAGCAAACTCTCCGGGACGGATTCACCCCTCCACTTT.

This chain connects TRBV4-1 to TRBJ1-5; a weak D match, TRBD1 (6 bases). V was clipped by 4 bases and J by 1 base, with 8 bases between them. The CDR3 runs 14 residues. CDR1 is MGHRA and CDR2 is YSYEKL in the germline V gene. CDR3 amino acids: CASSLDRSNQPQHF. CDR3 DNA sequence: TGCGCCAGCAGCCTGGACAGAAGCAATCAGCCCCAGCATTTT.

This clone appeared once. The V and J genes are TRBV7-8 and TRBJ2-7, with D possibly TRBD2 on 6 matching bases. CDR1 and CDR2 from the germline V gene are SGHVS and FQNEAQ. V lost 1 base to trimming and J lost 3 bases, with 13 bases between them. The CDR3 spans 15 residues. The CDR3 coding sequence is TGTGCCAGCAGCTTAGTAAGGGGACTGTTCTACGAGCAGTACTTC. Translating it yields CASSLVRGLFYEQYF.

The chain employs TRBV5-1 and TRBJ2-1; unclear D gene. V dropped 0 bases and J dropped 3 bases, with 10 bases sitting between them. The CDR3 has 15 amino acids. CDR1 and CDR2 (germline): SGHRS, YFSETQ. CDR3 in amino acids: CASSLELGNYNEQFF. Written as DNA, the CDR3 is TGCGCCAGCAGCTTGGAACTGGGCAACTACAATGAGCAGTTCTTC.